These T cell receptor beta chains were read from a single sample in a study of blood T cell repertoires in COVID-19. TCRdb's copy holds only in-frame clones and misses some; the assay was immunoSEQ multiplex PCR. The table has roughly 150,000 clones, approximately 81% seen once. Sequences were obtained from peripheral blood. These TCRs come from an elderly woman with active or convalescent COVID-19. Each CDR3 is given with its conserved first and last residue. A D gene is named only where the DNA matches it firmly. Size is stated for part of the rows, as once, few or many counts, or as a class when the clone is expanded.

v_gene: TRBV24-1
j_gene: TRBJ2-3
abundance: .
d_gene: TRBD1
CDR3aa: CATSDRDRGTDTQYF
CDR3nt: TGTGCCACCAGTGACCGGGACAGGGGAACAGATACGCAGTATTTT

v_gene: TRBV19
j_gene: TRBJ2-5
abundance: .
d_gene: TRBD2
CDR3aa: CASSRGLGGHKETQYF
CDR3nt: TGTGCCAGTAGTAGGGGACTAGGTGGGCACAAAGAGACCCAGTACTTC

v_gene: TRBV2
j_gene: TRBJ2-5
abundance: .
d_gene: TRBD2
CDR3aa: CASSELSGRSQETQYF
CDR3nt: TGTGCCAGCAGTGAACTGAGCGGGAGGTCCCAAGAGACCCAGTACTTC

v_gene: TRBV29-1
j_gene: TRBJ1-2
abundance: .
d_gene: TRBD1
CDR3aa: CSVDPHGTDYQYGYTF
CDR3nt: TGCAGCGTCGACCCCCATGGGACAGACTATCAATATGGCTACACCTTC

v_gene: TRBV6-5
j_gene: TRBJ2-7
abundance: .
d_gene: TRBD2
CDR3aa: CASQTSGRIEQYF
CDR3nt: TGTGCCAGCCAGACTAGCGGGAGAATCGAGCAGTACTTC

v_gene: TRBV5-1
j_gene: TRBJ2-1
abundance: .
d_gene: TRBD2
CDR3aa: CASSLDPGGLNEQFF
CDR3nt: TGCGCCAGCAGCTTGGATCCGGGAGGGCTTAATGAGCAGTTCTTC

v_gene: TRBV19
j_gene: TRBJ2-1
abundance: .
d_gene: .
CDR3aa: CASSPSNEQFF
CDR3nt: TGTGCCAGTAGTCCTAGTAATGAGCAGTTCTTC

v_gene: TRBV2
j_gene: TRBJ2-5
abundance: .
d_gene: .
CDR3aa: CASSYSQETQYF
CDR3nt: TGTGCCAGCAGTTACTCACAAGAGACCCAGTACTTC

v_gene: TRBV28
j_gene: TRBJ1-5
abundance: .
d_gene: .
CDR3aa: CASWTVDQPQHF
CDR3nt: TGTGCCAGCTGGACAGTCGATCAGCCCCAGCATTTT

v_gene: TRBV9
j_gene: TRBJ1-3
abundance: .
d_gene: .
CDR3aa: CASSVAGGPSGNTIYF
CDR3nt: TGTGCCAGCAGCGTAGCTGGGGGCCCCTCTGGAAACACCATATATTTT

v_gene: TRBV7-9
j_gene: TRBJ2-7
abundance: .
d_gene: .
CDR3aa: CASSSTASPYEQYF
CDR3nt: TGTGCCAGCAGCTCGACAGCTTCCCCCTACGAGCAGTACTTC

v_gene: TRBV18
j_gene: TRBJ1-1
abundance: .
d_gene: .
CDR3aa: CASSPDRLTVEAFF
CDR3nt: TGTGCCAGCTCACCGGACAGACTCACCGTCGAAGCTTTCTTT

v_gene: TRBV7-9
j_gene: TRBJ2-1
abundance: .
d_gene: TRBD1
CDR3aa: CASSRLGGTGSWNEQFF
CDR3nt: TGTGCCAGCAGCCGCCTGGGGGGGACAGGGTCCTGGAATGAGCAGTTCTTC

v_gene: TRBV2
j_gene: TRBJ2-1
abundance: .
d_gene: TRBD2
CDR3aa: CASRHHRDYSYNEQFF
CDR3nt: TGTGCCAGCAGGCACCACCGGGACTATTCGTACAATGAGCAGTTCTTC

v_gene: TRBV28
j_gene: TRBJ2-7
abundance: .
d_gene: TRBD1
CDR3aa: CASRTIGTGEGEQYF
CDR3nt: TGTGCCAGCAGAACTATCGGGACAGGAGAAGGCGAGCAGTACTTC

v_gene: TRBV29-1
j_gene: TRBJ2-5
abundance: .
d_gene: TRBD1
CDR3aa: CSVEDTGTGGPETQYF
CDR3nt: TGCAGCGTTGAAGATACAGGGACAGGGGGCCCAGAGACCCAGTACTTC

v_gene: TRBV18
j_gene: TRBJ2-5
abundance: .
d_gene: .
CDR3aa: CASSPLAGETQYF
CDR3nt: TGTGCCAGCTCACCACTAGCCGGGGAGACCCAGTACTTC

v_gene: TRBV27
j_gene: TRBJ2-6
abundance: once
d_gene: .
CDR3aa: CASSLSLRQFSGANVLTF
CDR3nt: TGTGCCAGCAGTTTATCGCTCAGACAGTTCTCTGGGGCCAACGTCCTGACTTTC

v_gene: TRBV7-2
j_gene: TRBJ1-1
abundance: few
d_gene: .
CDR3aa: CASTLGTLRNTEAFF
CDR3nt: TGTGCCAGCACCCTCGGGACACTTCGGAACACTGAAGCTTTCTTT

v_gene: TRBV6-1
j_gene: TRBJ1-1
abundance: .
d_gene: .
CDR3aa: CASSEKYGTEAFF
CDR3nt: TGTGCCAGCAGTGAGAAATACGGGACTGAAGCTTTCTTT

v_gene: TRBV6-5
j_gene: TRBJ2-7
abundance: few
d_gene: TRBD2
CDR3aa: CASSYWGEGNEQYF
CDR3nt: TGTGCCAGCAGTTACTGGGGGGAGGGTAACGAGCAGTACTTC

v_gene: TRBV27
j_gene: TRBJ1-5
abundance: .
d_gene: TRBD1
CDR3aa: CASRATGEHQPQHF
CDR3nt: TGTGCCAGCAGGGCGACAGGGGAGCATCAGCCCCAGCATTTT

v_gene: TRBV11-2
j_gene: TRBJ2-7
abundance: .
d_gene: .
CDR3aa: CASSLDWRTYEQYF
CDR3nt: TGTGCCAGCAGCTTGGACTGGCGGACCTACGAGCAGTACTTC

v_gene: TRBV5-1
j_gene: TRBJ2-7
abundance: once
d_gene: TRBD1
CDR3aa: CASGRQGEPHEQYF
CDR3nt: TGCGCCAGCGGAAGACAGGGGGAGCCACACGAGCAGTACTTC

v_gene: TRBV2
j_gene: TRBJ2-3
abundance: .
d_gene: TRBD1
CDR3aa: CATRQGGSTDTQYF
CDR3nt: TGTGCCACCCGACAGGGCGGGAGCACAGATACGCAGTATTTT

v_gene: TRBV18
j_gene: TRBJ2-7
abundance: few
d_gene: .
CDR3aa: CASSPSRLATYEQYF
CDR3nt: TGTGCCAGCTCACCTAGTCGACTCGCTACCTACGAGCAGTACTTC

v_gene: TRBV10-3
j_gene: TRBJ1-1
abundance: .
d_gene: .
CDR3aa: CAISKVGGYEAFF
CDR3nt: TGTGCCATCAGTAAAGTAGGCGGTTATGAAGCTTTCTTT

v_gene: TRBV10-3
j_gene: TRBJ2-7
abundance: .
d_gene: .
CDR3aa: CAISERSYEQYF
CDR3nt: TGTGCCATCAGTGAGAGGAGCTACGAGCAGTACTTC

v_gene: TRBV6-5
j_gene: TRBJ1-1
abundance: .
d_gene: .
CDR3aa: CASSYLRQSTAFF
CDR3nt: TGTGCCAGCAGTTACCTCCGACAGTCAACGGCTTTCTTT

v_gene: TRBV2
j_gene: TRBJ2-7
abundance: few
d_gene: TRBD2
CDR3aa: CASRPSGPEQYF
CDR3nt: TGTGCCAGCAGGCCTAGCGGGCCTGAGCAGTACTTC

v_gene: TRBV28
j_gene: TRBJ1-1
abundance: once
d_gene: .
CDR3aa: CASSLRQGWTEAFF
CDR3nt: TGTGCCAGCAGTTTGCGTCAGGGGTGGACTGAAGCTTTCTTT

v_gene: TRBV14
j_gene: TRBJ1-2
abundance: few
d_gene: .
CDR3aa: CASSPRVANGYTF
CDR3nt: TGTGCCAGCAGCCCACGGGTGGCCAATGGCTACACCTTC

v_gene: TRBV4-1
j_gene: TRBJ2-1
abundance: once
d_gene: .
CDR3aa: CASSPRMGQGPLNEQFF
CDR3nt: TGCGCCAGCAGCCCGCGCATGGGCCAGGGGCCCCTCAATGAGCAGTTCTTC

v_gene: TRBV29-1
j_gene: TRBJ2-7
abundance: .
d_gene: .
CDR3aa: CSVELASSYEQYF
CDR3nt: TGCAGCGTTGAGTTGGCCAGCTCCTACGAGCAGTACTTC

v_gene: TRBV21-1
j_gene: TRBJ1-2
abundance: .
d_gene: .
CDR3aa: CASSKERADTKYGYTF
CDR3nt: TGTGCCAGCAGCAAAGAGCGGGCAGATACAAAATATGGCTACACCTTC

v_gene: TRBV27
j_gene: TRBJ2-3
abundance: .
d_gene: .
CDR3aa: CASSLGQGADTQYF
CDR3nt: TGTGCCAGCAGTTTAGGGCAGGGTGCAGATACGCAGTATTTT

v_gene: TRBV27
j_gene: TRBJ2-7
abundance: .
d_gene: .
CDR3aa: CASMDRLTYEQYF
CDR3nt: TGTGCCAGCATGGACAGACTTACCTACGAGCAGTACTTC

v_gene: TRBV28
j_gene: TRBJ2-7
abundance: .
d_gene: .
CDR3aa: CASSSGPDEQYF
CDR3nt: TGTGCCAGCAGTTCAGGGCCCGACGAGCAGTACTTC

v_gene: TRBV28
j_gene: TRBJ1-1
abundance: .
d_gene: .
CDR3aa: CASSYGSQGAVAFF
CDR3nt: TGTGCCAGCAGTTACGGCAGTCAGGGCGCGGTAGCTTTCTTT

v_gene: TRBV5-1
j_gene: TRBJ2-2
abundance: .
d_gene: TRBD2
CDR3aa: CASSLTSGGNTGELFF
CDR3nt: TGCGCCAGCAGCTTAACTAGCGGGGGGAACACCGGGGAGCTGTTTTTT

v_gene: TRBV5-4
j_gene: TRBJ2-7
abundance: .
d_gene: TRBD1
CDR3aa: CASSGAGTGAEQYF
CDR3nt: TGTGCCAGCAGCGGAGCCGGGACAGGGGCCGAGCAGTACTTC

v_gene: TRBV28
j_gene: TRBJ1-1
abundance: once
d_gene: .
CDR3aa: CASSLYTSRTEAFF
CDR3nt: TGTGCCAGCAGTTTATACACGTCGAGGACTGAAGCTTTCTTT

v_gene: TRBV2
j_gene: TRBJ1-1
abundance: .
d_gene: .
CDR3aa: CASSLVLNTEAFF
CDR3nt: TGTGCCAGCAGTCTAGTATTGAACACTGAAGCTTTCTTT

v_gene: TRBV25-1
j_gene: TRBJ1-2
abundance: .
d_gene: .
CDR3aa: CASSESGDWGYTF
CDR3nt: TGTGCCAGCAGTGAGTCCGGGGACTGGGGCTACACCTTC

v_gene: TRBV21-1
j_gene: TRBJ1-3
abundance: .
d_gene: .
CDR3aa: CASSADRLFSGNTIYF
CDR3nt: TGTGCCAGCAGCGCCGATAGACTGTTCTCTGGAAACACCATATATTTT

v_gene: TRBV12-3/TRBV12-4
j_gene: TRBJ1-1
abundance: .
d_gene: .
CDR3aa: CASRRNTEAFF
CDR3nt: TGTGCCAGCAGGCGGAACACTGAAGCTTTCTTT

v_gene: TRBV7-9
j_gene: TRBJ1-2
abundance: .
d_gene: .
CDR3aa: CASSLISGNYGYTF
CDR3nt: TGTGCCAGCAGCTTAATCTCAGGGAACTATGGCTACACCTTC

v_gene: TRBV5-1
j_gene: TRBJ1-4
abundance: .
d_gene: .
CDR3aa: CASSLGTGTNEKLFF
CDR3nt: TGCGCCAGCAGCTTAGGAACGGGGACTAATGAAAAACTGTTTTTT

v_gene: TRBV5-1
j_gene: TRBJ2-7
abundance: .
d_gene: .
CDR3aa: CASSREGTGNEQYF
CDR3nt: TGCGCCAGCAGCCGGGAGGGGACAGGGAACGAGCAGTACTTC

v_gene: TRBV7-3
j_gene: TRBJ1-1
abundance: .
d_gene: .
CDR3aa: CASSSQGRDTEAFF
CDR3nt: TGTGCCAGCAGCTCCCAGGGGAGGGACACTGAAGCTTTCTTT